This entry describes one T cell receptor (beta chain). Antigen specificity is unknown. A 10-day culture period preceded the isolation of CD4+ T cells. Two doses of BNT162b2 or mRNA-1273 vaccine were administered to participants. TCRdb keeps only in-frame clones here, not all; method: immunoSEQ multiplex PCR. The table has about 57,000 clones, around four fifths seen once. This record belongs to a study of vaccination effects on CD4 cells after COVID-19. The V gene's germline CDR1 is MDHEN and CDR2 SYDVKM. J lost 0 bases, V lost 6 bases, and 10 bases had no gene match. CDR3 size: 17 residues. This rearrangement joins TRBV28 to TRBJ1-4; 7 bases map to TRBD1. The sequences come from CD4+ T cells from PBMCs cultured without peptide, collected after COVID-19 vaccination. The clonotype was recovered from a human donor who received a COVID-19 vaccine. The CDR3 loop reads CASSGGGTAATNEKLFF. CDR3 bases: TGTGCCAGCAGCGGGGGGGGGACAGCGGCAACTAATGAAAAACTGTTTTTT.